One sample yielded the 23 T cell receptor beta chains listed below, sequenced in a study of T cells in localized non-small cell lung cancer. Here immunoSEQ multiplex PCR was the method, and the copy in TCRdb shows in-frame clones only, minus some. The data contain approximately 67,000 clones, approximately 84% of them singletons. Sample: peripheral blood, taken before any cancer treatment. These TCRs come from a female donor of 60 years or more with stage I lung adenocarcinoma.

The chain is built from TRBV6-5 and TRBJ2-1, with D tentatively TRBD2 (7 bases). Trimming pared 0 bases from V and 9 bases from J, leaving 18 bases between. CDR1 and CDR2 from the germline V gene are MNHEY and SVGAGI. The CDR3 spans 16 residues. The CDR3 DNA sequence: TGTGCCAGCAGTTACTCGTGGGGGGGCCCTTTACCTGAGCAGTTCTTC. Its translation: CASSYSWGGPLPEQFF.

V and J are TRBV7-8 and TRBJ1-3; D remains unclear. The CDR3 totals 13 residues. Germline V lookup: CDR1 SGHVS, CDR2 FQNEAQ. With 5 bases removed from V and 4 bases from J, the gap between germline ends came to 9 bases. Here the CDR3 DNA reads TGTGCCAGCAGCCAAGGAGTCGGAAACACCATATATTTT. It specifies CASSQGVGNTIYF.

The rearrangement uses TRBV5-4 and TRBJ2-5; TRBD1 might be the D (5 bases). Germline loops: CDR1 SGHNT, CDR2 YYREEE (reference sequence). CDR3 length: 16 amino acids. With 2 bases removed from V and 1 base from J, the gap between germline ends came to 15 bases. The CDR3 region has the DNA TGTGCCAGCAGCTTTCGACAGCTCACCCTCCAAGAGACCCAGTACTTC. Translation: CASSFRQLTLQETQYF. The entire variable domain, with the rest obtained from reference TRBV5-4 and TRBJ2-5, is as follows: ETGVTQSPTHLIKTRGQQVTLRCSSQSGHNTVSWYQQALGQGPQFIFQYYREEENGRGNFPPRFSGLQFPNYSSELNVNALELDDSALYLCASSFRQLTLQETQYFGPGTRLLVL.

This chain uses TRBV6-1 with TRBJ2-1; unclear D gene. CDR3 length: 13 residues. Germline V gene sequence: CDR1 MNHNS, CDR2 SASEGT. V was pared by 1 base and J by 5 bases, with 6 bases between. The CDR3: CASSEGGNNEQFF. The CDR3 bases are TGTGCCAGCAGTGAAGGTGGTAACAATGAGCAGTTCTTC.

The gene calls are TRBV6-5 and TRBJ1-1; D ambiguous. Trimming pared 6 bases from V and 11 bases from J, leaving 19 bases between. The CDR3 extends over 13 amino acids. Germline-derived CDR1 and CDR2 are MNHEY and SVGAGI. The CDR3 coding sequence is TGTGCCAGCAGCCCGACGGGCAGTTTTGGGGCTTTCTTT. Its translation: CASSPTGSFGAFF.

In the case of this clone: The sample carries other DNA sequences with the same CDR3. The chain combines TRBV5-1 with TRBJ1-3, with D unresolved. The germline gives CDR1 SGHRS, CDR2 YFSETQ. V dropped 0 bases and J dropped 1 base, with 5 bases sitting between them. The CDR3 length is 14 residues. This CDR3 is CASSLEGSGNTIYF. The CDR3 DNA follows: TGCGCCAGCAGCTTGGAAGGTTCTGGAAACACCATATATTTT.

Written as DNA, the CDR3 is TGCAGCGTTCAACAGGGAGGAGGTGACTCCTACGAGCAGTACTTC. Amino acids: CSVQQGGGDSYEQYF. The genes are TRBV29-1 and TRBJ2-7; tentatively, D is TRBD1 or TRBD2 (6 bases each). Trimming removed 5 bases from V and 0 bases from J, with 17 bases in between. Germline V lookup: CDR1 SQVTM, CDR2 ANQGSEA. The CDR3 is made up of 15 amino acids.

With regard to this clone: Relative to the germline gene, one junction end is altered; a read error may explain this. The rearrangement joins TRBV6-5 to TRBJ1-2, with unresolved D. Germline CDR1 reads MNHEY; CDR2 reads SVGAGI. CDR3 length equals 15 residues. CDR3 bases: TGTGCCAGCAGTAACTCGCGGATCCAGGCCTATGGCTACACCTTC. Its protein product is CASSNSRIQAYGYTF.

The chain recombines TRBV7-8 with TRBJ1-1; D not certain. Trimming took off 1 base at V and 1 base at J, with 7 bases between the two ends. The germline V gene has CDR1 SGHVS and CDR2 FQNEAQ. The CDR3 covers 14 residues. The CDR3 nucleotides read TGTGCCAGCAGCTTAGAACAAAGGAACACTGAAGCTTTCTTT. This codes for CASSLEQRNTEAFF.

The V call is TRBV11-2, the J call TRBJ2-2, with TRBD2 matching 14 bases. Germline V gene sequence: CDR1 SGHAT, CDR2 FQNNGV. The CDR3 runs 17 residues. The V segment lost 2 bases and the J segment 6 bases; nucleotides outside the gene matches: 5. The CDR3 loop is CASSLRLAGGFSGELFF. CDR3 in DNA: TGTGCCAGCAGCTTAAGACTAGCGGGAGGGTTCTCCGGGGAGCTGTTTTTT.

V gene TRBV5-1 combines with J gene TRBJ1-1; 9 bases line up with TRBD1. J gave up 5 bases and V 6 bases, and 5 bases lay outside the gene matches. The CDR3 spans 13 residues. Looked up from germline, CDR1 is SGHRS and CDR2 is YFSETQ. CDR3: CASTRTGETEAFF. CDR3 sequence (DNA): TGCGCCAGCACGCGGACAGGGGAAACTGAAGCTTTCTTT.

The chain's CDR3 is CASSLGVDRAFYGYTF. CDR3 nucleotide sequence: TGTGCCAGCAGCTTAGGTGTCGACAGGGCCTTTTATGGCTACACCTTC. The chain links TRBV7-8 to TRBJ1-2, with 7 bases lining up with TRBD1. The length of the CDR3 is 16 residues. Germline trimming cut 1 base from V and 5 bases from J; bases unmatched to any gene: 10. The V gene's germline CDR1 is SGHVS and CDR2 FQNEAQ.

The chain carries TRBV9 and TRBJ2-3, with D tentatively TRBD2 (6 bases). The CDR3 has 15 amino acids. CDR1 and CDR2 from the germline V gene are SGDLS and YYNGEE. The V end lost 0 bases, the J end lost 5 bases, and 13 bases lay between the germline ends. The CDR3 DNA is TGTGCCAGCAGCGTAGCGGGGGAATGGGAAGATACGCAGTATTTT. Translated: CASSVAGEWEDTQYF.

The chain is built from TRBV6-1 and TRBJ2-7; D is unresolved. This CDR3 has 10 amino acids. Per germline, CDR1 MNHNS and CDR2 SASEGT. The germline V and J ends were trimmed by 6 bases and 4 bases, with 4 bases remaining between them. The CDR3 reads CASRHYEQYF. As DNA, the CDR3 is TGTGCCAGCAGACATTACGAGCAGTACTTC.

The chain recombines TRBV6-6 with TRBJ1-2, with no clear D. The CDR3 totals 13 residues. CDR1 and CDR2 (germline): MNHNY, SVGAGI (reference sequence). V gave up 2 bases and J gave up 4 bases, with 8 bases separating them. The DNA for the CDR3 is TGTGCCAGCAGTTACGACGGACTCTATGGCTACACCTTC. Protein: CASSYDGLYGYTF.

The chain carries TRBV10-2 and TRBJ1-3; no definite D call. There are 13 residues in the CDR3. The germline V gene encodes CDR1 WSHSY and CDR2 SAAADI. Trimming removed 7 bases from V and 0 bases from J, with 7 bases in between. This CDR3 is CASNKDSGNTIYF. Written as DNA, the CDR3 is TGCGCCAGCAATAAGGACTCTGGAAACACCATATATTTT.

This clone has a handful of counts. The chain uses TRBV27 and TRBJ2-5; D unclear. Between the trimmed V and J ends, which lost 5 bases and 0 bases, there was a span of 13 bases. CDR1 and CDR2 (germline): MNHEY, SMNVEV (reference sequence). The CDR3 consists of 15 residues. The DNA of the CDR3 is TGTGCCAGCAGTACCCCGGGTTGGTACCAAGAGACCCAGTACTTC. It encodes CASSTPGWYQETQYF.

This chain links TRBV27 with TRBJ2-3; D call uncertain. This CDR3 is 13 amino acids long. Per germline, CDR1 MNHEY and CDR2 SMNVEV (reference sequence). The V gene lost 6 bases and the J gene lost 6 bases, with 13 bases spanning the gap. The chain's CDR3 is CASSRLGYDTQYF. DNA of the CDR3: TGTGCCAGCAGCAGGCTAGGGTACGATACGCAGTATTTT.

The chain combines TRBV21-1 with TRBJ1-2. TRBV21-1 is shown as a pseudogene. This CDR3 has 18 residues. CDR3 sequence reads: CASSKTTRWLTRNYGYTF. CDR3 nucleotide sequence: TGTGCCAGCAGCAAAACTACTCGGTGGCTTACGCGTAACTATGGCTACACCTTC.

The chain employs TRBV7-8 and TRBJ1-4; tentative D call: TRBD1 (5 bases). The CDR3 is 14 residues long. V was cut by 2 bases and J by 4 bases, with 8 bases left in between. Germline V gene lookup returns CDR1 SGHVS and CDR2 FQNEAQ. Written as DNA, the CDR3 is TGTGCCAGCAGCTTAATAGGGGTTAATGAAAAACTGTTTTTT. It specifies CASSLIGVNEKLFF.

The gene calls are TRBV6-5 and TRBJ1-5; maybe TRBD1 (6 bases). The CDR3 has 15 residues. CDR1 is MNHEY and CDR2 is SVGAGI in the germline V gene. V was pared by 6 bases and J by 6 bases, with 18 bases between. The CDR3 DNA is TGTGCCAGCAGAGGGGGGCAGGGACTAGGTCAGCCCCAGCATTTT. Its translation is CASRGGQGLGQPQHF.

V is TRBV4-1 and J is TRBJ1-2; D unresolved. The V gene lost 3 bases and the J gene lost 2 bases, with 10 bases spanning the gap. The germline V gene has CDR1 MGHRA and CDR2 YSYEKL. There are 14 residues in the CDR3. CDR3 in DNA: TGCGCCAGCAGCCAGTTGGGCGGAAACTATGGCTACACCTTC. This codes for CASSQLGGNYGYTF.

The chain joins TRBV6-1 to TRBJ2-5; 8 positions agree with TRBD2. Judging by the DNA end, TRBJ2-7 fits better; the J call may be wrong. Germline CDR1 MNHNS, CDR2 SASEGT. CDR3 length: 15 amino acids. The CDR3 spells CASTLTGGKSYEQYF. The CDR3 DNA reads as TGTGCCAGCACATTAACGGGGGGGAAATCCTACGAGCAGTACTTC.